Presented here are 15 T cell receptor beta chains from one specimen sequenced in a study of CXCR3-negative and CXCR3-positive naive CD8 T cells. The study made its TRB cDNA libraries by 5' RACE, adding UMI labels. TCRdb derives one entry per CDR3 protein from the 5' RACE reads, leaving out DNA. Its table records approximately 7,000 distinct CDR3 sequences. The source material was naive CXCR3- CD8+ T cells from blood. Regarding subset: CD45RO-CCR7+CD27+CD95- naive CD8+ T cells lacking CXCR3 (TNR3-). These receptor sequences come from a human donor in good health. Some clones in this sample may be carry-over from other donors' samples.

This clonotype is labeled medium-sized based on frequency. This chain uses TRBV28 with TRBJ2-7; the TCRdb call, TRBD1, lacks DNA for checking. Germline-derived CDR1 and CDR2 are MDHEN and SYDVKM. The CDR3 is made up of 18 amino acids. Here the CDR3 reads CASSARDGRPEFTYEQYF.

CDR3 protein: CATFSPGQGTEAFF. This rearrangement joins TRBV7-8 to TRBJ1-1; TCRdb outputs TRBD1, but without DNA this stays unchecked. Per germline, CDR1 SGHVS and CDR2 FQNEAQ. The CDR3 extends over 14 amino acids.

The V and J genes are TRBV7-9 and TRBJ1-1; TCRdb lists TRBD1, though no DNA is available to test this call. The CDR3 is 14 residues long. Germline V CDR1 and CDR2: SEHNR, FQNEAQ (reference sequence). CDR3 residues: CASSFSQGEPEAFF.

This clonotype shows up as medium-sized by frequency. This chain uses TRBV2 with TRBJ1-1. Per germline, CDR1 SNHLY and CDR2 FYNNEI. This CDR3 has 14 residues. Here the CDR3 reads CASSERRINTEAFF.

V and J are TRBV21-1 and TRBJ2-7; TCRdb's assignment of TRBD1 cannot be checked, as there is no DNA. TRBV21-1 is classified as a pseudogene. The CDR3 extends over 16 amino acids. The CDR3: CASSRSDPQDSYEQYF.

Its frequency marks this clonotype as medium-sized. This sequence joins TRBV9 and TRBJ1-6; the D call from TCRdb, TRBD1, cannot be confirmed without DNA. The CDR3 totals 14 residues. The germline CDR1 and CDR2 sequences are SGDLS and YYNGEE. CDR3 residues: CASSLDSENSPLHF.

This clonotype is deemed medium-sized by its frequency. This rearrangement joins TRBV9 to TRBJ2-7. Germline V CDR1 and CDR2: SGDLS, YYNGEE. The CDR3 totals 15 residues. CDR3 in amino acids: CASSVAAGGSYEQYF.

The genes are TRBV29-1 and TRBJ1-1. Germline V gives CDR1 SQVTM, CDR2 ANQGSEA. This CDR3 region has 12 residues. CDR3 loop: CSVEPGTAEAFF. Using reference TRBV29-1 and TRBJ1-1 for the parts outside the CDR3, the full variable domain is SAVISQKPSRDICQRGTSLTIQCQVDSQVTMMFWYRQQPGQSLTLIATANQGSEATYESGFVIDKFPISRPNLTFSTLTVSNMSPEDSSIYLCSVEPGTAEAFFGQGTRLTVV.

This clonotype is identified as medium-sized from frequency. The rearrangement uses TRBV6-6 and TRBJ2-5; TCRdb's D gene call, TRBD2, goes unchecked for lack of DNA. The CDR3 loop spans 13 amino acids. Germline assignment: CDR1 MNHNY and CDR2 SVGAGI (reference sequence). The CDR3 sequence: CASSLTSPETQYF.

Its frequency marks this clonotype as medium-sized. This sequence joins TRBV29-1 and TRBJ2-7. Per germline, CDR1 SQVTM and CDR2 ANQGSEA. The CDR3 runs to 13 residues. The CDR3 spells CSVQTTRSYEQYF.

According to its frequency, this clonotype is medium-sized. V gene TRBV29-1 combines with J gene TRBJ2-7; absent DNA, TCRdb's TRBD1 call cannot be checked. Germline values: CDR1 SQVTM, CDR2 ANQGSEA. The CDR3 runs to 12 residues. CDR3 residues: CSAGTGENEQYF.

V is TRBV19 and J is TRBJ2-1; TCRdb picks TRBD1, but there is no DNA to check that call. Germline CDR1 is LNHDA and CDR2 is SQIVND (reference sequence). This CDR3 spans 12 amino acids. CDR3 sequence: CASARRDNEQFF.

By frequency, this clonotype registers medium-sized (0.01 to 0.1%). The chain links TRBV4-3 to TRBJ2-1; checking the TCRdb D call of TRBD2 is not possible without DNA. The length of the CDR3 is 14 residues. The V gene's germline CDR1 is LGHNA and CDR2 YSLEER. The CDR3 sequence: CASSQVQGQSEQFF.

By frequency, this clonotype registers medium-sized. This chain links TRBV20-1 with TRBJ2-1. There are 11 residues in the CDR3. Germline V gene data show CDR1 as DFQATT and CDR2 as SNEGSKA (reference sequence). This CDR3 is CSARPRGDQFF.

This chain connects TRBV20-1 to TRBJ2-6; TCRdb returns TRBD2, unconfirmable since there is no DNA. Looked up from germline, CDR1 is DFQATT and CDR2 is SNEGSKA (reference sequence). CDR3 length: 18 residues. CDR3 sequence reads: CSARDPAGSNSGANVLTF.